These 28 T cell receptor beta chains were sequenced from one sample in a study of shared clonotypes between healthy human individuals (dated by TCRdb to the early 2020s). Library generation was performed with the immunoSEQ multiplex PCR assay. The immuneACCESS repertoire file appears here via TCRdb, limited to in-frame rearrangements. These files lack a portion of the clones; in checked studies, under half of the deficit traces to unresolved V genes, and the cause of the others is not known. The sample yields over 2 million clones; 85% to 95% were counted once. The biggest ten clones account for more than 0.35% of the sample. The material sequenced was naive CD4+ T cells from PBMCs. This sample's cell subset or site label indicates: CD45RA+ positively selected. The receptor set was obtained from a young man in good health. Some clones in this sample may be carry-over from other donors' samples.

The chain recombines TRBV5-1 with TRBJ2-5; the D is unclear. This CDR3 has 13 residues. Trimming pared 4 bases from V and 3 bases from J, leaving 10 bases between. Germline V gives CDR1 SGHRS, CDR2 YFSETQ. This CDR3 is CASSAGSEETQYF. In DNA, the CDR3 is TGCGCCAGCAGCGCCGGGTCAGAAGAGACCCAGTACTTC. Filled out from reference TRBV5-1 and TRBJ2-5, the complete variable domain reads KAGVTQTPRYLIKTRGQQVTLSCSPISGHRSVSWYQQTPGQGLQFLFEYFSETQRNKGNFPGRFSGRQFSNSRSEMNVSTLELGDSALYLCASSAGSEETQYFGPGTRLLVL.

As regards this clone: Within the sample, other DNA sequences also encode this same CDR3. The CDR3 spells CASSEYETQYF. As DNA, the CDR3 is TGTGCCAGCAGTGAGTACGAGACCCAGTACTTC. V gene TRBV2 combines with J gene TRBJ2-5, with D unresolved. Germline CDR1 and CDR2: SNHLY and FYNNEI. V shed 3 bases and J shed 5 bases, with 4 bases lying between them. CDR3 length: 11 amino acids.

This chain connects TRBV10-3 to TRBJ1-2, with a tentative D call TRBD1 (6 bases). The CDR3 totals 14 residues. Per germline, CDR1 ENHRY and CDR2 SYGVKD. The V end lost 2 bases, the J end lost 4 bases, and 11 bases lay between the germline ends. The CDR3 is CAISETGLGYGYTF. Here the CDR3 DNA reads TGTGCCATCAGTGAGACAGGGCTTGGCTATGGCTACACCTTC.

The chain uses TRBV28 and TRBJ1-5; D possibly corresponds to TRBD1 (6 bases). The V and J ends lost 6 bases and 7 bases respectively, with 16 bases between them. CDR3 length equals 14 residues. Germline assignment: CDR1 MDHEN and CDR2 SYDVKM. CDR3 amino acids: CASSGGDMGQPQHF. The CDR3 DNA sequence: TGTGCCAGCAGCGGAGGGGACATGGGGCAGCCCCAGCATTTT.

The V and J genes are TRBV9 and TRBJ2-1; D is possibly TRBD2 (7 bases). From germline, CDR1 is SGDLS and CDR2 YYNGEE. Trimming removed 6 bases from V and 6 bases from J, with 19 bases in between. There are 15 residues in the CDR3. As DNA, the CDR3 is TGTGCCAGCACCCAAGGGGGGGGGCCCTTCAATGAGCAGTTCTTC. It yields the protein CASTQGGGPFNEQFF.

V and J are TRBV29-1 and TRBJ2-3; no clear D gene. This CDR3 has 12 amino acids. Germline V gives CDR1 SQVTM, CDR2 ANQGSEA. V lost 4 bases, J lost 4 bases, and 9 bases lay in between. For the CDR3, the DNA is TGCAGCGTTGTCGCACGGTCAGATACGCAGTATTTT. It codes for CSVVARSDTQYF.

V and J are TRBV13 and TRBJ2-6; 14 bases map to TRBD2. The CDR3 covers 19 residues. Germline V gene lookup returns CDR1 PRHDT and CDR2 FYEKMQ (reference sequence). V lost 3 bases and J lost 0; bases outside the gene matches: 4. CDR3 coding DNA: TGTGCCAGCAGCTTCCGGGGACTAGCGGGAGACTCTGGGGCCAACGTCCTGACTTTC. Translated, it gives CASSFRGLAGDSGANVLTF.

The V gene is TRBV5-1, the J gene TRBJ1-6; TRBD1 might be the D (6 bases). Germline assignment: CDR1 SGHRS and CDR2 YFSETQ. V lost 1 base and J lost 0, with 14 bases in between. The CDR3 runs to 18 residues. CDR3 sequence: CASSLRTVSSSYNSPLHF. CDR3 in DNA: TGCGCCAGCAGCTTGCGGACAGTAAGCAGCTCCTATAATTCACCCCTCCACTTT.

The chain links TRBV28 to TRBJ2-1, with TRBD2 matching over 7 bases. Trimming at V came to 2 bases and at J to 9 bases, leaving 7 bases not matched to a gene. The CDR3 runs to 14 residues. Germline loops: CDR1 MDHEN, CDR2 SYDVKM. CDR3 loop: CASSLSRGESEQFF. The CDR3, as DNA: TGTGCCAGCAGTTTAAGTCGGGGGGAAAGTGAGCAGTTCTTC.

This chain joins TRBV27 and TRBJ2-7; D may be TRBD1 (6 bases). V shed 3 bases and J shed 5 bases, with 8 bases lying between them. The CDR3 sequence is 12 residues long. The germline gives CDR1 MNHEY, CDR2 SMNVEV (reference sequence). In nucleotides, the CDR3 is TGTGCCAGCAGTTTTGGGGGCGACGAGCAGTACTTC. It is translated as CASSFGGDEQYF.

This chain joins TRBV7-2 and TRBJ2-1, with 11 nucleotides matching TRBD2. Germline loops: CDR1 SGHTA, CDR2 FQGNSA. V lost 4 bases to trimming and J lost 6 bases; unmatched junction nucleotides: 5. This CDR3 is built from 15 residues. The CDR3 reads CASSSGLAAGNEQFF. CDR3 in DNA: TGTGCCAGCAGCTCGGGACTAGCGGCGGGCAATGAGCAGTTCTTC.

This chain links TRBV5-4 with TRBJ2-2; 8 nucleotides line up with TRBD2. J gave up 3 bases and V 4 bases, and 5 bases lay outside the gene matches. The length of the CDR3 is 15 residues. Germline V lookup: CDR1 SGHNT, CDR2 YYREEE (reference sequence). The CDR3 sequence is CASSSGRSYTGELFF. CDR3 nucleotides: TGTGCCAGCAGCAGCGGGAGATCGTACACCGGGGAGCTGTTTTTT.

The chain is built from TRBV4-2 and TRBJ2-7; possibly TRBD1 or TRBD2 for D (5 bases each). This CDR3 has 16 residues. Trimming removed 0 bases at V and 6 bases at J, with 18 bases between. Germline assignment: CDR1 LGHNA and CDR2 YNFKEQ. The CDR3 sequence is CASSQDRSQGAGEQYF. The CDR3 coding sequence is TGTGCCAGCAGCCAAGATCGAAGTCAGGGTGCGGGCGAGCAGTACTTC.

CDR3 nucleotide sequence: TGTGCCATCAGGCCGGGTTCCAGGGACGAGACCCAGTACTTC. This sequence encodes CAIRPGSRDETQYF. The chain joins TRBV10-3 to TRBJ2-5; D may match TRBD1 or TRBD2 (5 bases each). The CDR3 is made up of 14 amino acids. V shed 6 bases and J shed 5 bases, with 16 bases lying between them. Looked up from germline, CDR1 is ENHRY and CDR2 is SYGVKD.

J is TRBJ2-3 and V is TRBV4-2; D not certain. CDR1 is LGHNA and CDR2 is YNFKEQ in the germline V gene. CDR3 size: 15 residues. With 0 bases removed from V and 5 bases from J, the gap between germline ends came to 12 bases. This chain's CDR3 is CASSQDPMVGDTQYF. In nucleotides, the CDR3 is TGTGCCAGCAGCCAAGATCCCATGGTCGGAGATACGCAGTATTTT.

This rearrangement joins TRBV6-5 to TRBJ1-5; no reliable D call. In germline, CDR1 is MNHEY, CDR2 SVGAGI. The CDR3 has 13 residues. V was cut by 6 bases and J by 3 bases, with 9 bases left in between. CDR3 amino acids: CASRPRDNQPQHF. CDR3 bases: TGTGCCAGCAGACCGCGGGACAATCAGCCCCAGCATTTT.

This clone has only a few counts. Different DNA sequences within this sample yield the same CDR3. V gene TRBV9 combines with J gene TRBJ1-2, with no clear D. The CDR3 is 12 residues long. Trimming removed 0 bases from V and 4 bases from J, with 4 bases in between. CDR1 and CDR2 from the germline V gene are SGDLS and YYNGEE. The CDR3 loop is CASSVGSYGYTF. CDR3 in DNA: TGTGCCAGCAGCGTAGGGAGCTATGGCTACACCTTC.

V gene TRBV6-4 combines with J gene TRBJ1-5; the D is unclear. The germline gives CDR1 MRHNA, CDR2 SNTAGT. The CDR3 covers 16 residues. Trimming left V 6 bases short and J 2 bases short, with 17 bases between. This CDR3 is CASRRTPSGRNQPQHF. The CDR3 DNA follows: TGTGCCAGCAGAAGGACTCCGAGCGGGCGCAATCAGCCCCAGCATTTT.

V is TRBV2 and J is TRBJ2-1; the D gene is possibly TRBD2 (6 bases). Trimming took 7 bases from V and 0 from J, leaving 16 bases between them. The CDR3 has 16 amino acids. Germline assignment: CDR1 SNHLY and CDR2 FYNNEI. The CDR3 coding sequence is TGTGCCAGCAATAGACTACGGGAGAGCTCCTACAATGAGCAGTTCTTC. This sequence encodes CASNRLRESSYNEQFF.

The chain links TRBV28 to TRBJ1-5; D remains unclear. Germline V lookup: CDR1 MDHEN, CDR2 SYDVKM. The CDR3 length is 16 residues. V was clipped by 6 bases and J by 2 bases, with 17 bases between them. The CDR3 is CASRGLGGVGNQPQHF. The CDR3, as DNA: TGTGCCAGCAGGGGCCTGGGTGGGGTGGGCAATCAGCCCCAGCATTTT. Filled out from reference TRBV28 and TRBJ1-5, the complete variable domain reads DVKVTQSSRYLVKRTGEKVFLECVQDMDHENMFWYRQDPGLGLRLIYFSYDVKMKEKGDIPEGYSVSREKKERFSLILESASTNQTSMYLCASRGLGGVGNQPQHFGDGTRLSIL.

The chain uses TRBV15 and TRBJ2-1; D gene ambiguous. Germline-derived CDR1 and CDR2 are LNHNV and YYDKDF (reference sequence). The CDR3 runs to 14 residues. Trimming removed 4 bases at V and 0 bases at J, with 7 bases between. The DNA for the CDR3 is TGTGCCACCAGCATAAGGAGCTCCTACAATGAGCAGTTCTTC. Its protein is CATSIRSSYNEQFF.

This clone was picked up a small number of times. The sample carries other DNA sequences with the same CDR3. The chain has TRBV4-1 and TRBJ1-5, with no clear D. The germline V gene encodes CDR1 MGHRA and CDR2 YSYEKL. The ends were cut back, 0 bases at V and 3 bases at J, with 6 bases in the middle. CDR3 length: 14 amino acids. As DNA, the CDR3 is TGCGCCAGCAGCCAAGACAGCCCCAATCAGCCCCAGCATTTT. It yields the protein CASSQDSPNQPQHF.

J is TRBJ2-5 and V is TRBV11-3, with 8 bases matching TRBD1. This CDR3 comprises 15 residues. Germline V gene data show CDR1 as SGHNT and CDR2 as YENEEA. V trimming: 4 bases; J trimming: 1 base; junction bases outside the gene matches: 5. The CDR3 region is CASSSGQVGQETQYF. The DNA of the CDR3 is TGTGCCAGCAGCTCGGGACAGGTTGGCCAAGAGACCCAGTACTTC.

The chain recombines TRBV25-1 with TRBJ1-4; TRBD1 might be the D (5 bases). Germline V CDR1 and CDR2: MGHDK, SYGVNS. The V end lost 6 bases, the J end lost 8 bases, and 19 bases lay between the germline ends. This CDR3 is 15 amino acids long. This CDR3 reads CASRSWGETGEKLFF. CDR3 sequence (DNA): TGTGCCAGCAGGTCATGGGGGGAAACTGGGGAAAAACTGTTTTTT.

The chain combines TRBV7-2 with TRBJ2-1, with 8 bases identical to TRBD2. Looked up from germline, CDR1 is SGHTA and CDR2 is FQGNSA. CDR3 length equals 17 residues. V shed 2 bases, J shed 4 bases, and the junction held 10 bases outside the gene matches. This CDR3 is CASSLRGSGIQYNEQFF. The CDR3 DNA sequence: TGTGCCAGCAGCTTACGGGGTAGCGGGATCCAATACAATGAGCAGTTCTTC.

The chain links TRBV6-5 to TRBJ1-1, with a weak D call TRBD1 (6 bases). CDR1 is MNHEY, CDR2 SVGAGI, per germline. This CDR3 has 15 amino acids. V gave up 7 bases and J gave up 5 bases, with 20 bases separating them. This chain's CDR3 is CASKGQPGTGTEAFF. In DNA form, the CDR3 reads TGTGCCAGCAAGGGACAACCCGGAACAGGGACTGAAGCTTTCTTT.

The J gene is TRBJ1-2, the V gene TRBV7-8; D gene unclear. CDR1 and CDR2 (germline): SGHVS, FQNEAQ. Trimming took 1 base from V and 8 from J, leaving 14 bases between them. This CDR3 has 14 amino acids. Here the CDR3 DNA reads TGTGCCAGCAGCTTAGTAGGGTCAGGCGGGGGCTACACCTTC. Protein: CASSLVGSGGGYTF.

V is TRBV4-1 and J is TRBJ1-4; a weak D match, TRBD1 (5 bases). CDR3 length: 15 amino acids. Germline V CDR1 and CDR2: MGHRA, YSYEKL. V gave up 4 bases and J gave up 5 bases, with 14 bases separating them. CDR3 in amino acids: CASSPLGARNEKLFF. CDR3 DNA sequence: TGCGCCAGCAGCCCCCTTGGGGCGCGGAATGAAAAACTGTTTTTT.